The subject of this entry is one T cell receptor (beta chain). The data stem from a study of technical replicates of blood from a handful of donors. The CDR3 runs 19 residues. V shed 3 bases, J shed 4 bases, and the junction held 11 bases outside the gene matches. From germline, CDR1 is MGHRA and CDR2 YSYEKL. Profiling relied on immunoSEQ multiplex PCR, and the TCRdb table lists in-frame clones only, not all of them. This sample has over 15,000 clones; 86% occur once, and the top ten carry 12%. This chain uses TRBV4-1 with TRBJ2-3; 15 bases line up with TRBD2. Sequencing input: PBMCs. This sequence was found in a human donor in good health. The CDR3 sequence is CASSHPGLAGGSEADTQYF. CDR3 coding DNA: TGCGCCAGCAGCCACCCCGGACTAGCGGGAGGGAGTGAAGCAGATACGCAGTATTTT.